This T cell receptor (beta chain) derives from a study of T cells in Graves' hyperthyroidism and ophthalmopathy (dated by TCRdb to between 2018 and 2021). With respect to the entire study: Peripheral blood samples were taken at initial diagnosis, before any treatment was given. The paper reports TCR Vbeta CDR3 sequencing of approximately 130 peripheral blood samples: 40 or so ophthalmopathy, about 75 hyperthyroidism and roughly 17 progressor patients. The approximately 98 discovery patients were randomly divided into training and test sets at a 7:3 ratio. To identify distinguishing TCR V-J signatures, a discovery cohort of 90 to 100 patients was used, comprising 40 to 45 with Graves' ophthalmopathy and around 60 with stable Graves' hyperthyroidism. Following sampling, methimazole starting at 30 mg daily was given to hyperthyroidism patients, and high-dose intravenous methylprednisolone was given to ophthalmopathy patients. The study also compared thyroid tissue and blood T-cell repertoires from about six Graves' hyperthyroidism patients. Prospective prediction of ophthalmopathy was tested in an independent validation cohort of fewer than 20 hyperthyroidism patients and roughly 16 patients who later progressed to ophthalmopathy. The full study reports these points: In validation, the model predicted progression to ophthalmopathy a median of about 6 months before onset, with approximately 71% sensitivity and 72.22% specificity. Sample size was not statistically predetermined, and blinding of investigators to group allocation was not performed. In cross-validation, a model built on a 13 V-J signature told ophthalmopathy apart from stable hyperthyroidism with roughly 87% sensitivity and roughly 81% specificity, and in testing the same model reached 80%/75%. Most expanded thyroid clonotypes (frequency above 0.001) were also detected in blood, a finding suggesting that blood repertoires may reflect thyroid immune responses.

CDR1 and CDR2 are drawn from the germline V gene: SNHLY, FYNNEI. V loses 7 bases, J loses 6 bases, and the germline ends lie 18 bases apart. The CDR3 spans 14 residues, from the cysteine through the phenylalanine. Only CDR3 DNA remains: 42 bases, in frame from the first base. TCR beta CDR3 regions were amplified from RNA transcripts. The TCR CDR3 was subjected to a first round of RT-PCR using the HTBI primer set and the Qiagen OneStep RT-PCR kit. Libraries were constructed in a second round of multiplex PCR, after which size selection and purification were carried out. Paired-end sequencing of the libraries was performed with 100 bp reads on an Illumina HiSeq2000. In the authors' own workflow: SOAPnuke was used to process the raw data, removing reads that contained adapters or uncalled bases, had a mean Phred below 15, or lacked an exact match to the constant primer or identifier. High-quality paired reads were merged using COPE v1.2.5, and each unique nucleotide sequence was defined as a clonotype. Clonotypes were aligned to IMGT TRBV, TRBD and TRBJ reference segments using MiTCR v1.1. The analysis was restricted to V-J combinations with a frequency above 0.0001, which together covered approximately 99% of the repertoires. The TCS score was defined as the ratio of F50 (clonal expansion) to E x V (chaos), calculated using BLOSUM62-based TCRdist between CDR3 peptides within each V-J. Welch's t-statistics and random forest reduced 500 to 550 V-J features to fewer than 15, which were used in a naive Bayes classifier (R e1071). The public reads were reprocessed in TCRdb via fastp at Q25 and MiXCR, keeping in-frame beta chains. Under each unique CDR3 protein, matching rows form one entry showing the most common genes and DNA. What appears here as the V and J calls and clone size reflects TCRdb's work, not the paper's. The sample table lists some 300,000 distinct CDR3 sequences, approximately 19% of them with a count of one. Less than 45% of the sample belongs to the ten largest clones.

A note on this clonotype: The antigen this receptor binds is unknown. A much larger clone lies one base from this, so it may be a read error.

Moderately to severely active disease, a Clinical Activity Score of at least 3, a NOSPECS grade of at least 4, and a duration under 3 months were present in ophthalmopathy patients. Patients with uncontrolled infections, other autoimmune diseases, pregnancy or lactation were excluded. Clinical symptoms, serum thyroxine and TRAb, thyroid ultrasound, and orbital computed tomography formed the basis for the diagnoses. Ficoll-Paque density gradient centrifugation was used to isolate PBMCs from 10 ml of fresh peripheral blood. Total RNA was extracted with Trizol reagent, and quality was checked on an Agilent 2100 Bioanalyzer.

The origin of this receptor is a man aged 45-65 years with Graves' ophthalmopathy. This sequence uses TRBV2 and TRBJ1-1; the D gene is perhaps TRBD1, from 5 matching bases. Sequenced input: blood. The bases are TGTGCCAGCAAAAGTGTCCCGGGGGACTCTGAAGCTTTCTTT. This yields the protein CASKSVPGDSEAFF.